Presented here are 32 T cell receptor beta chains from one specimen sequenced in a study of PD-1 blockade in classical Hodgkin lymphoma. Only in-frame clones appear in the TCRdb table, and some are missing; sequencing was by immunoSEQ multiplex PCR. This table has nearly 25,000 clones, approximately 80% appearing once. Each patient relapsed following autologous stem cell transplantation, and prior brentuximab vedotin exposure differed. The sample was peripheral blood mononuclear cells (PBMCs), taken at baseline. The receptors derive from a human donor with classical Hodgkin lymphoma.

The chain carries TRBV18 and TRBJ1-3; unclear D gene. Germline values: CDR1 KGHSH, CDR2 LQKENI. V was pared by 4 bases and J by 0 bases, with 10 bases between. The CDR3 has 15 residues. DNA of the CDR3: TGTGCCAGCTCACGGGAGGTGCGCTCTGGAAACACCATATATTTT. This translates into CASSREVRSGNTIYF.

V and J are TRBV6-1 and TRBJ2-7, with D hard to call. Trimming left V 10 bases short and J 3 bases short, with 13 bases between. The CDR3 sequence is 12 residues long. Germline CDR1 reads MNHNS; CDR2 reads SASEGT. The CDR3 bases are TGTGCCACCCGAAGGAACAGCTACGAGCAGTACTTC. This codes for CATRRNSYEQYF.

The genes are TRBV7-6 and TRBJ2-7; D possibly corresponds to TRBD2 (7 bases). V lost 5 bases to trimming and J lost 5 bases, with 19 bases between them. Germline V CDR1 and CDR2: SGHVS, FNYEAQ. The CDR3 is 15 residues long. CDR3 amino acids: CASSPQRGGGDEQYF. In DNA, the CDR3 is TGTGCCAGCAGCCCTCAGAGGGGAGGGGGAGACGAGCAGTACTTC. Based on the CDR3 plus reference TRBV7-6 and TRBJ2-7, the full variable domain is GAGVSQSPRYKVTKRGQDVALRCDPISGHVSLYWYRQALGQGPEFLTYFNYEAQQDKSGLPNDRFSAERPEGSISTLTIQRTEQRDSAMYRCASSPQRGGGDEQYFGPGTRLTVT.

V usage is TRBV27 and J usage is TRBJ2-3; the match to TRBD2 covers 7 bases. This CDR3 has 17 residues. The germline CDR1 and CDR2 sequences are MNHEY and SMNVEV (reference sequence). The junction had 12 bases not matched to a gene; V was cut back by 4 bases and J by 2 bases. CDR3 region: CASSYRRSAGDTDTQYF. The CDR3 DNA reads as TGTGCCAGCAGTTACCGCCGTAGTGCGGGGGACACAGATACGCAGTATTTT.

As concerns this clone: Mismatch with germline at one junction end may stem from a read error. J is TRBJ1-2 and V is TRBV6-1; D gene ambiguous. CDR1 and CDR2 from the germline V gene are MNHNS and SASEGT. The CDR3 has 13 amino acids. CDR3 bases: TGTGCCAGCAGCGAAGCTCGCGACTATGGCTACACCTTC. The encoded protein is CASSEARDYGYTF.

The chain has TRBV28 and TRBJ2-2; 11 positions match TRBD1. The germline CDR1 and CDR2 sequences are MDHEN and SYDVKM. This CDR3 has 17 residues. With 7 bases clipped from V and 5 bases from J, the junction kept 12 bases outside the gene matches. This CDR3 reads CASTSFVRDRGTGELFF. The CDR3 bases are TGTGCCAGCACCTCATTTGTCCGGGACAGGGGGACCGGGGAGCTGTTTTTT.

The V and J genes are TRBV7-9 and TRBJ2-1, with 11 bases that match TRBD2. Germline loops: CDR1 SEHNR, CDR2 FQNEAQ (reference sequence). With 1 base clipped from V and 5 bases from J, the junction kept 4 bases outside the gene matches. The CDR3 has 16 amino acids. In DNA, the CDR3 is TGTGCCAGCAGCTTAGGAGGGACTAGCGGACACAATGAGCAGTTCTTC. This sequence encodes CASSLGGTSGHNEQFF. Full variable domain (remainder filled in from reference TRBV7-9 and TRBJ2-1): DTGVSQNPRHKITKRGQNVTFRCDPISEHNRLYWYRQTLGQGPEFLTYFQNEAQLEKSRLLSDRFSAERPKGSFSTLEIQRTEQGDSAMYLCASSLGGTSGHNEQFFGPGTRLTVL.

This clone was seen once. The chain carries TRBV19 and TRBJ2-1; no firm D call. This CDR3 is 14 amino acids long. Germline-derived CDR1 and CDR2 are LNHDA and SQIVND (reference sequence). With 6 bases removed from V and 7 bases from J, the gap between germline ends came to 16 bases. Written as DNA, the CDR3 is TGTGCCAGTAGCCCTCGTTTAGGTCGAAATGAGCAGTTCTTC. Protein product: CASSPRLGRNEQFF.

This clone has just a few counts. The chain couples TRBV5-1 to TRBJ1-5, with 8 nucleotides matching TRBD1. Germline CDR1 SGHRS, CDR2 YFSETQ. Trimming removed 3 bases from V and 1 base from J; junction bases left unmatched: 18. This CDR3 has 20 residues. The CDR3 DNA is TGCGCCAGCAGCTCTCAGGGGGCCCGGTCTGAAATTCGGAGCAATCAGCCCCAGCATTTT. It encodes CASSSQGARSEIRSNQPQHF.

This rearrangement joins TRBV27 to TRBJ1-2; TRBD1 matches 9 bases. This CDR3 has 16 residues. The trim removed 6 bases at V and 8 bases at J, leaving 16 bases unmatched. Per germline, CDR1 MNHEY and CDR2 SMNVEV (reference sequence). The DNA for the CDR3 is TGTGCCAGCAGGGGCTTGGGACAGGGCAATCTTTACGGCTACACCTTC. Encoded protein: CASRGLGQGNLYGYTF.

This chain links TRBV19 with TRBJ2-7; 8 nucleotides line up with TRBD1. The CDR3 consists of 14 residues. CDR1 is LNHDA, CDR2 SQIVND, per germline (reference sequence). The trim removed 7 bases at V and 3 bases at J, leaving 8 bases unmatched. The CDR3 region has the DNA TGTGCCAGTACCAGGACAGGGACAGACTACGAGCAGTACTTC. It encodes CASTRTGTDYEQYF.

The V gene is TRBV5-5, the J gene TRBJ1-1; 8 bases fit TRBD1. From germline, CDR1 is SGHKS and CDR2 YYEKEE (reference sequence). The CDR3 loop spans 13 amino acids. J lost 10 bases, V lost 3 bases, and 8 bases had no gene match. The CDR3 nucleotides read TGTGCCAGCAGCTCCACCGACAGGGGTAGAGCTTTCTTT. Encoded protein: CASSSTDRGRAFF.

J is TRBJ1-1 and V is TRBV19, with 8 bases matching TRBD1. V lost 9 bases to trimming and J lost 8 bases; unmatched junction nucleotides: 17. Per germline, CDR1 LNHDA and CDR2 SQIVND (reference sequence). The CDR3 length is 15 residues. The CDR3 sequence: CASRGDRFILGEAFF. CDR3 nucleotide sequence: TGTGCCAGCAGGGGGGACAGGTTCATCTTAGGCGAAGCTTTCTTT.

The chain employs TRBV10-3 and TRBJ2-7; possibly TRBD2 for D (5 bases). This CDR3 region has 13 residues. Germline V gene lookup returns CDR1 ENHRY and CDR2 SYGVKD. Here the CDR3 DNA reads TGTGGGACCTCGGAGGTCTACGGGCGCGAGCAGTACTTC. It translates to CGTSEVYGREQYF.

V usage is TRBV28 and J usage is TRBJ2-1, with 10 positions matching TRBD1. V lost 7 bases, J lost 2 bases, and 5 bases stayed unmatched. CDR3 size: 15 residues. The germline V gene has CDR1 MDHEN and CDR2 SYDVKM. The CDR3 nucleotides are TGTGCCAGCACCTCCGGACAGGGGGCCTACAATGAGCAGTTCTTC. Translating gives CASTSGQGAYNEQFF.

V usage is TRBV19 and J usage is TRBJ2-6; no clear D gene. CDR1 is LNHDA and CDR2 is SQIVND in the germline V gene (reference sequence). The CDR3 is 16 amino acids. With 7 bases removed from V and 0 bases from J, the gap between germline ends came to 13 bases. CDR3 region: CASTPSPSSGANVLTF. CDR3 nucleotides: TGTGCCAGTACTCCAAGTCCGTCCTCTGGGGCCAACGTCCTGACTTTC.

This clone was detected a few times. The chain links TRBV29-1 to TRBJ2-2; TRBD2 might be the D (6 bases). This CDR3 comprises 12 residues. Trimming took off 3 bases at V and 6 bases at J, with 8 bases between the two ends. The V gene's germline CDR1 is SQVTM and CDR2 ANQGSEA. As DNA, the CDR3 is TGCAGCGTTGATGGGGGGTCCGGGGAGCTGTTTTTT. Its translation is CSVDGGSGELFF.

The chain couples TRBV6-8 to TRBJ2-7; TRBD1 might be the D (6 bases). The CDR3 totals 14 residues. Germline V CDR1 and CDR2: MNHGY, SAAAGT. V lost 6 bases and J lost 5, with 17 bases in between. This CDR3 is CASSIRGKHHEQYF. As DNA, the CDR3 is TGTGCCAGCAGCATCAGGGGTAAGCACCACGAGCAGTACTTC.

For the CDR3, the DNA is TGTGCCAGCAGTCTTTCGGTGGGGGGCTCTGGGGCCAACGTCCTGACTTTC. Translating gives CASSLSVGGSGANVLTF. This chain connects TRBV27 to TRBJ2-6; D may be TRBD2 (6 bases). The CDR3 totals 17 residues. V lost 5 bases and J lost 0, with 14 bases in between. Germline CDR1 and CDR2: MNHEY and SMNVEV (reference sequence).

The J gene is TRBJ2-7, the V gene TRBV9; D may be TRBD1 (6 bases). Looked up from germline, CDR1 is SGDLS and CDR2 is YYNGEE. CDR3 length: 16 amino acids. The V end lost 5 bases, the J end lost 7 bases, and 25 bases lay between the germline ends. CDR3 bases: TGTGCCAGCAGGGTATACAGGGTATATTGGTCGAAGGAGCAGTACTTC. It specifies CASRVYRVYWSKEQYF.

In this sample, this clone turned up once. The chain carries TRBV7-2 and TRBJ1-3; no firm D call. CDR3 length equals 15 residues. CDR1 is SGHTA, CDR2 FQGNSA, per germline. Trimming took 1 base from V and 0 from J, leaving 7 bases between them. CDR3 amino acids: CASSLGRLSGNTIYF. In DNA form, the CDR3 reads TGTGCCAGCAGCTTAGGACGACTCTCTGGAAACACCATATATTTT.

This chain uses TRBV7-3 with TRBJ1-1; D call uncertain. V dropped 2 bases and J dropped 8 bases, with 18 bases sitting between them. The CDR3 sequence is 15 residues long. Germline V gene sequence: CDR1 SGHTA, CDR2 FQGTGA. The CDR3 DNA sequence: TGTGCCAGCAGCTTACGGGCAGGAGACCTTACAGAAGCTTTCTTT. As protein: CASSLRAGDLTEAFF.

The table lists this clone with a count of one. This chain uses TRBV2 with TRBJ2-7; TRBD1 matches at 11 bases. The CDR3 has 14 residues. The V gene end was trimmed by 4 bases and the J gene end by 7 bases; junction bases not matched to a gene: 6. CDR1 is SNHLY and CDR2 is FYNNEI in the germline V gene. The CDR3 here is CASSVGQGGREQYF. DNA for the CDR3: TGTGCCAGCAGTGTGGGACAGGGGGGGAGGGAGCAGTACTTC.

This clone was counted a single time. The V call is TRBV5-1, the J call TRBJ2-1; TRBD2 matches 12 bases. J was trimmed by 4 bases and V by 3 bases; bases with no gene match: 2. This CDR3 contains 15 residues. Germline-derived CDR1 and CDR2 are SGHRS and YFSETQ. The chain's CDR3 is CASSWTSGMYNEQFF. CDR3 bases: TGCGCCAGCAGCTGGACTAGCGGGATGTACAATGAGCAGTTCTTC.

The rearrangement joins TRBV7-2 to TRBJ2-2; D uncertain. Trimming left V 3 bases short and J 1 base short, with 6 bases between. Per the germline V gene, CDR1 is SGHTA and CDR2 is FQGNSA. The CDR3 covers 14 residues. The CDR3 sequence is CASSLPENTGELFF. The DNA of the CDR3 is TGTGCCAGCAGCTTGCCAGAGAACACCGGGGAGCTGTTTTTT.

The chain is built from TRBV27 and TRBJ1-4; tentative D call: TRBD1 (5 bases). Trimming pared 5 bases from V and 3 bases from J, leaving 16 bases between. This CDR3 is 16 amino acids long. Per germline, CDR1 MNHEY and CDR2 SMNVEV (reference sequence). The CDR3 sequence: CASSPFPGPSNEKLFF. The CDR3 coding sequence is TGTGCCAGCAGTCCATTCCCGGGACCTTCTAATGAAAAACTGTTTTTT.

V is TRBV12-5 and J is TRBJ2-7; D is perhaps TRBD1 (5 bases). The germline gives CDR1 LGHNT, CDR2 FRNRAP. The CDR3 totals 16 residues. V lost 0 bases to trimming and J lost 4 bases, with 16 bases between them. The CDR3 protein is CASGLVVPQGKYEQYF. The CDR3 coding sequence is TGTGCTAGTGGTTTGGTAGTTCCGCAGGGAAAGTACGAGCAGTACTTC.

The rearrangement joins TRBV5-6 to TRBJ2-2, with a tentative D call TRBD1 (6 bases). The CDR3 length is 13 residues. V lost 5 bases and J lost 5, with 10 bases in between. The germline gives CDR1 SGHDT, CDR2 YYEEEE. CDR3 bases: TGTGCCAGCAGGGGTACAGGGACCGGGGAGCTGTTTTTT. This encodes CASRGTGTGELFF. The variable domain in full, with the rest retrieved from reference TRBV5-6 and TRBJ2-2, is DAGVTQSPTHLIKTRGQQVTLRCSPKSGHDTVSWYQQALGQGPQFIFQYYEEEERQRGNFPDRFSGHQFPNYSSELNVNALLLGDSALYLCASRGTGTGELFFGEGSRLTVL.

The chain uses TRBV27 and TRBJ1-6; D ambiguous. The V end lost 8 bases, the J end lost 6 bases, and 11 bases lay between the germline ends. The CDR3 consists of 13 residues. From germline, CDR1 is MNHEY and CDR2 SMNVEV (reference sequence). This chain's CDR3 is CASSFTFNSPLHF. The CDR3 nucleotides read TGTGCCAGCTCGTTTACGTTTAATTCACCCCTCCACTTT.

The V and J genes are TRBV7-2 and TRBJ2-3; 9 bases are a match to TRBD2. The CDR3 covers 18 residues. V trimming: 1 base; J trimming: 5 bases; junction bases outside the gene matches: 13. Germline lookup yields CDR1 SGHTA and CDR2 FQGNSA. The DNA for the CDR3 is TGTGCCAGCAGCTTAGGCCCTCGGGCGGGGGGGCAGGTAGATACGCAGTATTTT. Protein product: CASSLGPRAGGQVDTQYF.

The chain has TRBV25-1 and TRBJ2-1, with 9 bases fitting TRBD1. Germline CDR1 reads MGHDK; CDR2 reads SYGVNS. The ends lost 2 bases at V and 5 bases at J; junction bases unmatched: 7. CDR3 length: 16 residues. In DNA form, the CDR3 reads TGTGCCAGCAGTGAACTGAGACAGGGGGGGGACAATGAGCAGTTCTTC. Translating gives CASSELRQGGDNEQFF.

This chain uses TRBV7-9 with TRBJ2-7, with D possibly matching TRBD2 (6 bases). The ends were cut back, 3 bases at V and 2 bases at J, with 14 bases in the middle. This CDR3 is built from 15 residues. Germline values: CDR1 SEHNR, CDR2 FQNEAQ (reference sequence). The CDR3 sequence: CASSFSRDFAYEQYF. The CDR3 DNA follows: TGTGCCAGCAGCTTCTCTCGGGACTTCGCCTACGAGCAGTACTTC.